This is a list of T cell receptor beta chains from one sample in a study of blood T cell repertoires in COVID-19. Generated by immunoSEQ multiplex PCR, the TCRdb table keeps only in-frame clones and is missing some. The sample includes under 60,000 clones, 90% of them seen just once. Sample: peripheral blood. These receptors originate from a human donor in a cohort sampled during active COVID-19. CDR3s leave out the opening cysteine and the closing phenylalanine or tryptophan.

CDR3 protein: ASSSNRGRGNTIY; V gene: TRBV3-1/TRBV3-2
CDR3 protein: ATSRGGAGGYT; V gene: TRBV15
CDR3 protein: ASSRGGPNYGYT; V gene: TRBV5-1
CDR3 protein: ASSSLQGYEQY; V gene: TRBV7-9
CDR3 protein: ASSASGSTDTQY; V gene: TRBV9
CDR3 protein: ASSPGQVMNTEAF; V gene: TRBV11-2
CDR3 protein: ASSQPPLQETQY; V gene: TRBV3-1/TRBV3-2
CDR3 protein: ATSRDWGQNEKLF; V gene: TRBV15
CDR3 protein: ASSKQGSHQPQH; V gene: TRBV6-5
CDR3 protein: ASSLGQAPYNEQF; V gene: TRBV6-6
CDR3 protein: ASSEGQVSNYGYT; V gene: TRBV2
CDR3 protein: ASSEAGQGYGYT; V gene: TRBV6-1
CDR3 protein: ASSLAGQAYNEQF; V gene: TRBV5-1
CDR3 protein: ASSLVGVAGYGYT; V gene: TRBV5-6
CDR3 protein: ASSLQGTGNSPLH; V gene: TRBV3-1/TRBV3-2
CDR3 protein: ASSQGLAGAGEQY; V gene: TRBV3-1/TRBV3-2
CDR3 protein: ASSHRQTGNVGIGYT; V gene: TRBV4-1
CDR3 protein: ASNQQNTEAF; V gene: TRBV5-6
CDR3 protein: ASTPTGILHEQY; V gene: TRBV19
CDR3 protein: ASRQRTSGAYNEQF; V gene: TRBV2